This T cell receptor (beta chain) was sequenced during a study of OX40 agonist ivuxolimab in advanced cancers. Overall study context: The dose-escalation cohort was around 83% male, with a mean age of 60 years, ranging roughly 23 to 90.

With respect to this clone: The target antigen is unknown.

General study points: Dose levels from 0.1 to 3.0 mg/kg saw CD4+ and CD8+ blood T cells expand clonally by week 6. Certain nonresponding patients likewise had low normalized T-cell clonal expansion.

Only in-frame clones appear in the TCRdb table, and some are missing; sequencing was by immunoSEQ multiplex PCR. The sample includes 80,000 or so clones, 84% of them seen just once. The sequencing here drew on CD4+ or CD8+ T cells sorted from blood, taken in a trial of the OX40 agonist ivuxolimab. The sequence was obtained from an adult with an advanced solid tumor such as melanoma, head and neck, liver or kidney cancer.

The CDR3 spells CASSPRAGANYGYTF. CDR3 coding DNA: TGTGCCAGCAGCCCTCGGGCAGGGGCTAACTATGGCTACACCTTC. This sequence joins TRBV7-2 and TRBJ1-2; D is possibly TRBD1 (6 bases). CDR1 and CDR2 (germline): SGHTA, FQGNSA. This CDR3 comprises 15 residues. Trimming took 5 bases from V and 0 from J, leaving 13 bases between them.